The rows below give T cell receptor beta chains drawn from one sample of a study of blood T cell repertoires in COVID-19. Sequencing used immunoSEQ multiplex PCR; TCRdb keeps in-frame clones, though not all of them. The profile shows roughly 230,000 clones, 85% to 90% of them singletons. Material for sequencing was peripheral blood. The receptors stem from a woman aged 55-69 years with COVID-19, enrolled during active disease. CDR3s leave out the opening cysteine and the closing phenylalanine or tryptophan.

v_call cdr3_aa
TRBV6-2/TRBV6-3 ASSKTGMATYSNQPQH
TRBV10-2 ASSEGLGAGRNNEQF
TRBV5-4 ASSLGLAGNQETQY
TRBV18 ASSPTGSGANVLT
TRBV21-1 ASSKSRPGSENYGYT
TRBV18 ASSPSQRESGNTIY
TRBV18 ASSPVYRQLNTEAF
TRBV7-9 ASRLRNEGARRKDQPQH
TRBV4-2 ASSRLQGELDYGYT
TRBV19 ASSQGGHYEQY
TRBV5-6 ASSPDRGGRYEQY
TRBV10-3 AISEYISSDSGNQPQH
TRBV2 ASSHRSLQETQY
TRBV7-8 ASTAGLATNEQF
TRBV27 ASSRRTGGYNEQF
TRBV6-5 ASSYSGGISYEQY
TRBV6-2/TRBV6-3 ASSEDRGFGNTIY
TRBV19 ASSTHLNTEAF
TRBV5-4 ASSLEDRGPGELF
TRBV28 ASSSPSSGSYQETQY
TRBV30 AWGTVSNQPQH